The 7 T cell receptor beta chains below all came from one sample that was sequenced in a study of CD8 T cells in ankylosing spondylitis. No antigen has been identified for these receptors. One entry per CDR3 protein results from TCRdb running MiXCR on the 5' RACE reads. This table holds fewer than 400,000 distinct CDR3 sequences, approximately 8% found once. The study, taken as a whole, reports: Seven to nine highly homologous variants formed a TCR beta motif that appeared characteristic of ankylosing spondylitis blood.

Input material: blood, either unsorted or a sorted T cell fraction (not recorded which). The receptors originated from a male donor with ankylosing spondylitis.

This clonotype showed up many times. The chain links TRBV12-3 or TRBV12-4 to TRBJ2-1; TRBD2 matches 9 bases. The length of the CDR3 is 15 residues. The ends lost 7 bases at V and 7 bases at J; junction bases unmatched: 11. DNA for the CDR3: TGTGCCAGCACCCCGTGGCTAGCGGGAATAAATGAGCAGTTCTTC. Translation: CASTPWLAGINEQFF.

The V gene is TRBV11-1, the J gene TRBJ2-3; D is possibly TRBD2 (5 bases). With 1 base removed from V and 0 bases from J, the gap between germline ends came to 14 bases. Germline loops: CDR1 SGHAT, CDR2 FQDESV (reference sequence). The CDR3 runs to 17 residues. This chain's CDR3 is CASSLVVKGGSTDTQYF. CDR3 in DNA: TGTGCCAGCAGCTTAGTCGTAAAGGGCGGGAGCACAGATACGCAGTATTTT.

CDR3: CSASRLSYNEQFF. The CDR3 nucleotides are TGCAGTGCTAGTCGACTCTCCTACAATGAGCAGTTCTTC. This rearrangement joins TRBV20-1 to TRBJ2-1; D call uncertain. The CDR3 is 13 amino acids. Germline V CDR1 and CDR2: DFQATT, SNEGSKA (reference sequence). V lost 3 bases, J lost 0 bases, and 6 bases lay in between.

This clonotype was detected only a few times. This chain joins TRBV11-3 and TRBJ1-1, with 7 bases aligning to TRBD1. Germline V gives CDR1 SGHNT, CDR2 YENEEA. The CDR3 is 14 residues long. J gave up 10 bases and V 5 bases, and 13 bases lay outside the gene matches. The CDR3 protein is CASSPAGTAQGAFF. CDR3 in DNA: TGTGCCAGCAGCCCGGCCGGGACAGCGCAAGGAGCTTTCTTT.

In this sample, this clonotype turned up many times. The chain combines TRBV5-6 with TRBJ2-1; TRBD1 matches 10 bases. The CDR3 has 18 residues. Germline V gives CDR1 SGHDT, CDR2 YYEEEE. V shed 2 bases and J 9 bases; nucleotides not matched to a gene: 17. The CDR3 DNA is TGTGCCAGCAGCTTAGGGACAGGGGTGATTGGTTTGGGGGTTGAGCAGTTCTTC. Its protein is CASSLGTGVIGLGVEQFF.

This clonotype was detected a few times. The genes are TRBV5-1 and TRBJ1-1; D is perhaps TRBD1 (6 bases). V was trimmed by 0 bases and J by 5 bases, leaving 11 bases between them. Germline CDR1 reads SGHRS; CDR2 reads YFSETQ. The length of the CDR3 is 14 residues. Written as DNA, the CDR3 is TGCGCCAGCAGCTTGGTTCGGACAGCAACTGAAGCTTTCTTT. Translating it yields CASSLVRTATEAFF.

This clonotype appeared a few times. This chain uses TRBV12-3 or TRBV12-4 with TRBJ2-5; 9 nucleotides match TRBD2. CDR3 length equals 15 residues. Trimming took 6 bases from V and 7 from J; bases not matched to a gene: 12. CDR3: CASSRTSAGEGTQYF. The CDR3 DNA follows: TGTGCCAGCAGCCGGACTAGCGCGGGAGAAGGGACCCAGTACTTC.